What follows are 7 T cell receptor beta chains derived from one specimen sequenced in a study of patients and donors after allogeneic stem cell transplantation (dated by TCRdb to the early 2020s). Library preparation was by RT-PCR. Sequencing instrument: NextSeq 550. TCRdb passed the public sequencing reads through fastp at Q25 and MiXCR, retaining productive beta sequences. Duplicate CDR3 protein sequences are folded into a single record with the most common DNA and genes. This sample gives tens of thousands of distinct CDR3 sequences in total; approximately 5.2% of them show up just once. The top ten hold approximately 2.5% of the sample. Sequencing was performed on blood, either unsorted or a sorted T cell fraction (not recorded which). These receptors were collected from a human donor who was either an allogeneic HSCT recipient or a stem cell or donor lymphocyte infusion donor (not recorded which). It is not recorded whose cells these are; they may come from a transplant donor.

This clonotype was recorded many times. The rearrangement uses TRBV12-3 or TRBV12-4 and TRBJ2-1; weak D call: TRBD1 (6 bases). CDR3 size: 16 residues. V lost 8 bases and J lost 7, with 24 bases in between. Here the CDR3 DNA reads TGTGCCAGCTCAGTCATGGGGACAAAAACGGGGAATGAGCAGTTCTTC. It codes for CASSVMGTKTGNEQFF.

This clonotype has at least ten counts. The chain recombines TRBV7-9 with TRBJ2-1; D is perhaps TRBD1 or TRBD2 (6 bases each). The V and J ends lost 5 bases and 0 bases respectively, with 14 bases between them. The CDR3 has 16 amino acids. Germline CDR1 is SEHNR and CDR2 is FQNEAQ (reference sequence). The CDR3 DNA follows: TGTGCCAGCAGCCGGGGGCGGGATCCCTCCTACAATGAGCAGTTCTTC. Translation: CASSRGRDPSYNEQFF.

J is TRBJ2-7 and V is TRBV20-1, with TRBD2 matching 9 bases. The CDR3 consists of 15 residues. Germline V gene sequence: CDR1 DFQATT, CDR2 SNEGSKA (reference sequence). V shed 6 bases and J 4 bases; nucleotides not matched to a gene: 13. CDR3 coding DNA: TGCAGTGCCCAGTCACAACTAGCGGGCCTTTACGAGCAGTACTTC. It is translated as CSAQSQLAGLYEQYF.

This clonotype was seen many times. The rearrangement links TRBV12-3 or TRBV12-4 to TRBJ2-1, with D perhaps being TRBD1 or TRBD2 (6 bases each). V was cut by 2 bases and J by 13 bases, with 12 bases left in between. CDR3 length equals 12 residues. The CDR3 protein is CASSLRRDNQFF. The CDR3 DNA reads TGTGCCAGCAGTTTAAGGCGGGACAACCAGTTCTTC.

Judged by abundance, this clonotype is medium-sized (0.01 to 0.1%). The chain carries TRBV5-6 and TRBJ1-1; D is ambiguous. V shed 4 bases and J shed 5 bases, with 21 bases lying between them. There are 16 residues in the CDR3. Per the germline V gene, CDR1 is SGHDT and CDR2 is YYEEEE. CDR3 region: CASSREKRTRGTEAFF. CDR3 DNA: TGTGCCAGCAGCCGAGAAAAACGAACCCGAGGGACTGAAGCTTTCTTT.

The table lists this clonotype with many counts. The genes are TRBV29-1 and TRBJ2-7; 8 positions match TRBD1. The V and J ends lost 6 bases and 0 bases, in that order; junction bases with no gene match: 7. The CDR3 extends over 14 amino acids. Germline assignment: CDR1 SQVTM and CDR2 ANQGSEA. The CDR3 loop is CSVLSGQGSYEQYF. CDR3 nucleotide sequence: TGCAGCGTCCTCAGCGGACAGGGCTCCTACGAGCAGTACTTC.

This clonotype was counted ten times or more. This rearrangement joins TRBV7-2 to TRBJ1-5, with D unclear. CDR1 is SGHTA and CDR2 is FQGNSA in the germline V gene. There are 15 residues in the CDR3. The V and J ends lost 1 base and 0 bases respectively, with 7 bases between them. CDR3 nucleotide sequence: TGTGCCAGCAGCTTAGGAGGACCTAGCAATCAGCCCCAGCATTTT. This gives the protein CASSLGGPSNQPQHF.